This TCR beta chain appears in the sequencing data of a study of T-cell memory formation after mild COVID-19. Overall study context: Each donor largely had its own TCR clusters. Study observations and caveats: Pre-infection memory showed some responding clones, and this suggested that cross-reactive memory joined.

This clonotype has ten or more counts. Its cognate antigen is unknown. With constant-segment primers, 5'RACE yielded cDNA libraries of TCR alpha and TCR beta that carried sample barcodes and UMIs. MiXCR, applied by TCRdb to the 5' RACE reads, yields one record per CDR3 protein. The sample has some 31,000 distinct CDR3 sequences, 12% seen once. Germline CDR1 MRHNA, CDR2 SNTAGT. The CDR3 consists of 14 residues. After removal of 4 bases from V and 0 bases from J, the junction contained 0 bases not matched to a gene. The receptor's source is an adult woman who had mild COVID-19 (a few samples of this study predate the infection). Cell type and time point are not known. The chain couples TRBV6-4 to TRBJ2-3, with 8 bases aligning to TRBD2. Sequences were obtained from PBMCs or a T cell subset sorted from them (not recorded which). CDR3 DNA: TGTGCCAGCAGTGGCGGGGGGAGCACAGATACGCAGTATTTT. It is translated as CASSGGGSTDTQYF.